This T cell receptor (beta chain) was observed in a study of T-cell reconstitution after alpha-beta-depleted transplantation in children. Study-wide results and caveats: It was newly produced T cells that mostly accounted for T-cell counts and diversity one year after transplant. Some patients showed high day-60 TCRbeta diversity, which derived from surviving recipient T cells and thymic progenitors.

The V gene lost 0 bases and the J gene lost 3 bases, with 15 bases spanning the gap. The CDR3 is 17 residues long. From germline, CDR1 is SGHTA and CDR2 FQGNSA. Turning to this clonotype: Its matching antigen is unknown.

Unique molecular identifiers were incorporated during preparation of the TCRbeta library. TCRdb analysed the PCR reads with MiXCR anew, one entry per CDR3 protein. The sample lists more than 500,000 distinct CDR3 sequences, about an eighth occurring once. Sequenced material: PBMCs, mostly from graft donor cells, taken 180 days after TCRalphabeta/CD19-depleted stem cell transplant. The origin of this receptor is a female patient aged 2-9 years who had a stem cell transplant for aplastic anemia, so the T cells may come from the graft donor. The chain recombines TRBV7-2 with TRBJ2-4; the D is unclear. The CDR3 here is CASSLASLSNLKNIQYF. As DNA, the CDR3 is TGTGCCAGCAGCTTAGCCTCTCTGAGCAATCTCAAAAACATTCAGTACTTC.